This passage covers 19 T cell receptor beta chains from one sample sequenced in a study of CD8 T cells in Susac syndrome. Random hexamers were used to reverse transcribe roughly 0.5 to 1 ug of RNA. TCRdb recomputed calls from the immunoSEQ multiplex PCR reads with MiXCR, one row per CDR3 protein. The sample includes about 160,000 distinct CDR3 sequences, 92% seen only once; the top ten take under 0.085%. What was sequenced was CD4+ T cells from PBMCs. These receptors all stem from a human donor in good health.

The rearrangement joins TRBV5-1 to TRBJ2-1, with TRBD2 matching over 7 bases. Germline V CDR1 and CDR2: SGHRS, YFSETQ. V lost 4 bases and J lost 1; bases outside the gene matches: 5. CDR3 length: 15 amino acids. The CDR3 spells CASSPGLGSYNEQFF. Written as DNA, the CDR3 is TGCGCCAGCAGCCCCGGACTAGGGTCCTACAATGAGCAGTTCTTC.

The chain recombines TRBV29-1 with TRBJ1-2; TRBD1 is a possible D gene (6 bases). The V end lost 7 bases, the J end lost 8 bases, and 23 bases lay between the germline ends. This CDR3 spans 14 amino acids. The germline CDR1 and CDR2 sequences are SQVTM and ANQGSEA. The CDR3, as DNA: TGCAGCGCCTGCAATGCCGGGACAAGCTTCGGCTACACCTTC. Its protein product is CSACNAGTSFGYTF.

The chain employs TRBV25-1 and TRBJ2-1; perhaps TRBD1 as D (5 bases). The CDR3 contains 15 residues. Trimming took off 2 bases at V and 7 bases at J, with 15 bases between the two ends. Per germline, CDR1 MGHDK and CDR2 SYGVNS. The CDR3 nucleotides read TGTGCCAGCAGTGAAACCAGGAGACAGAATAATGAGCAGTTCTTC. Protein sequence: CASSETRRQNNEQFF.

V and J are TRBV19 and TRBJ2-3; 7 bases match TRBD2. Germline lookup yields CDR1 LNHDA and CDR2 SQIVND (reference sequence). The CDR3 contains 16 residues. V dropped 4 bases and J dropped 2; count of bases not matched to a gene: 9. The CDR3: CASSTPLGGVTDTQYF. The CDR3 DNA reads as TGTGCCAGTAGTACCCCTTTGGGAGGGGTCACAGATACGCAGTATTTT.

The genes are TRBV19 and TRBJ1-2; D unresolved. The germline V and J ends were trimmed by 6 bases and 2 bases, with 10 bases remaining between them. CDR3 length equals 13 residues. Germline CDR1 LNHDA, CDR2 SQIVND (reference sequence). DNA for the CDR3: TGTGCCAGTAGACAAGACGGAAACTATGGCTACACCTTC. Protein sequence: CASRQDGNYGYTF.

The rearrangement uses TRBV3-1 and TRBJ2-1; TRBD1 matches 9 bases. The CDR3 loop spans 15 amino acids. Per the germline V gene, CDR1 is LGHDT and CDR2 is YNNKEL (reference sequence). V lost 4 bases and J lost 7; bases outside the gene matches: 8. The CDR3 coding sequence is TGTGCCAGCAGCCTTCCCGGGACAGGGCAAAATGAGCAGTTCTTC. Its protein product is CASSLPGTGQNEQFF.

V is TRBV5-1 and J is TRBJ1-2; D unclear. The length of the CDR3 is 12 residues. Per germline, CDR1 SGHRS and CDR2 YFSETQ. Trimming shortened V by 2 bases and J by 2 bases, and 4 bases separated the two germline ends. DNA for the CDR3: TGCGCCAGCAGCTTCCAGAACTATGGCTACACCTTC. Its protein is CASSFQNYGYTF.

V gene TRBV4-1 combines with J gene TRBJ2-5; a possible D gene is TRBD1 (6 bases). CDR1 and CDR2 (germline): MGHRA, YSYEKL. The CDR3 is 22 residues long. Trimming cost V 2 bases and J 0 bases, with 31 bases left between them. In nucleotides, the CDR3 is TGCGCCAGCAGCCAAAGCGTCCTTCAACCACATCAGGGGAAGGGGTACCAAGAGACCCAGTACTTC. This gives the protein CASSQSVLQPHQGKGYQETQYF.

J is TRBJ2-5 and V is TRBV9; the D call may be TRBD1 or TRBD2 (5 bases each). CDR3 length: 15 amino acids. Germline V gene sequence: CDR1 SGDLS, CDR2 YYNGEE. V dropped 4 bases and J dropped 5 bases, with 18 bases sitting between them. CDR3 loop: CASSLYGTHWETQYF. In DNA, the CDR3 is TGTGCCAGCAGCCTATATGGGACCCACTGGGAGACCCAGTACTTC.

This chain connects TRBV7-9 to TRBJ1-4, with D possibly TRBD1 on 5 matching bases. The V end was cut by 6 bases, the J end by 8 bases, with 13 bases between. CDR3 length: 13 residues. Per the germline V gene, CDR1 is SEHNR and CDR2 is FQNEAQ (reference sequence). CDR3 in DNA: TGTGCCAGCAGGGGCGGGGGAGCCGAAAAACTGTTTTTT. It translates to CASRGGGAEKLFF.

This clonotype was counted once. This chain's CDR3 is CASSSQGFTDTQYF. The DNA for the CDR3 is TGTGCCAGCAGTTCCCAGGGGTTCACAGATACGCAGTATTTT. The chain links TRBV6-5 to TRBJ2-3; maybe TRBD1 (6 bases). CDR3 length: 14 residues. Germline-derived CDR1 and CDR2 are MNHEY and SVGAGI. V shed 4 bases and J shed 2 bases, with 10 bases lying between them.

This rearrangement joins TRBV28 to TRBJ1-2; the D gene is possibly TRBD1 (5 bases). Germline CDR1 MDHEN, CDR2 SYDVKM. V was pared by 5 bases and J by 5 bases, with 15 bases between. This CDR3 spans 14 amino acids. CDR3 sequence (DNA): TGTGCCAGCAGTCGCGCCGACAGAGCTTATGGCTACACCTTC. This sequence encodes CASSRADRAYGYTF.

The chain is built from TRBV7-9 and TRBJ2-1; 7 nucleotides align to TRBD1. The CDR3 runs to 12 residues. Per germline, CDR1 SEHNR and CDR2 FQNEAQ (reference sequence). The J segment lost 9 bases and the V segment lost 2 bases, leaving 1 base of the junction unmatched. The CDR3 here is CASSLPGGEQFF. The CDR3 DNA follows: TGTGCCAGCAGCTTACCAGGGGGTGAGCAGTTCTTC.

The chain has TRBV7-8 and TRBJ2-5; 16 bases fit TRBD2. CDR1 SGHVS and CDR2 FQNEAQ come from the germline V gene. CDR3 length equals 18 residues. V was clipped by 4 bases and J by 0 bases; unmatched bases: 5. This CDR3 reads CASSSKGLAGGYQETQYF. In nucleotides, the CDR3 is TGTGCCAGCAGCTCGAAGGGACTAGCGGGGGGGTACCAAGAGACCCAGTACTTC. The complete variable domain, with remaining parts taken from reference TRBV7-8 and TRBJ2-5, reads GAGVSQSPRYKVAKRGQDVALRCDPISGHVSLFWYQQALGQGPEFLTYFQNEAQLDKSGLPSDRFFAERPEGSVSTLKIQRTQQEDSAVYLCASSSKGLAGGYQETQYFGPGTRLLVL.

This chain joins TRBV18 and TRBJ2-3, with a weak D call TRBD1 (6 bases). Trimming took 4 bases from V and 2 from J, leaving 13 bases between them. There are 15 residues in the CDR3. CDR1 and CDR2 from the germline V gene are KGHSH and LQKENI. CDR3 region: CASSQAGANTDTQYF. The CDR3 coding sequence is TGTGCCAGCTCACAGGCAGGGGCGAACACAGATACGCAGTATTTT. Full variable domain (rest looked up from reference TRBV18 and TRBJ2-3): NAGVMQNPRHLVRRRGQEARLRCSPMKGHSHVYWYRQLPEEGLKFMVYLQKENIIDESGMPKERFSAEFPKEGPSILRIQQVVRGDSAAYFCASSQAGANTDTQYFGPGTRLTVL.

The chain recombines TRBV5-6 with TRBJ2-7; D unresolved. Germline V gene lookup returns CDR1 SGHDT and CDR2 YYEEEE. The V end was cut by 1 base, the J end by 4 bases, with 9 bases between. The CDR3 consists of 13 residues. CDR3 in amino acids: CASSLNSYYEQYF. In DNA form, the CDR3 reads TGTGCCAGCAGCTTGAACAGTTATTACGAGCAGTACTTC.

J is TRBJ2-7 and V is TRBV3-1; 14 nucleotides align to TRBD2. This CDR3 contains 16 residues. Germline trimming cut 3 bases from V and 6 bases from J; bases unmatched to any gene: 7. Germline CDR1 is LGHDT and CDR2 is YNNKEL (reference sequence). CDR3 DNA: TGTGCCAGCAGCCACACCCGGGGACTAGCGGGAGCCGAGCAGTACTTC. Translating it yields CASSHTRGLAGAEQYF.

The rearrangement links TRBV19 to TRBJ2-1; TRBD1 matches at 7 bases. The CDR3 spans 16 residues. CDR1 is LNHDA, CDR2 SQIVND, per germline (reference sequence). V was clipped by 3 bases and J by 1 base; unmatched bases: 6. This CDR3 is CASSIFGRGSYNEQFF. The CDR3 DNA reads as TGTGCCAGTAGTATCTTCGGCAGGGGGTCCTACAATGAGCAGTTCTTC.

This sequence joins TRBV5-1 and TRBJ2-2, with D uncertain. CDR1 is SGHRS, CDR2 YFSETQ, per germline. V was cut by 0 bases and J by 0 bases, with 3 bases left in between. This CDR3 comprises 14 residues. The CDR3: CASSLETNTGELFF. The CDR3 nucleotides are TGCGCCAGCAGCTTGGAGACGAACACCGGGGAGCTGTTTTTT.